This T cell receptor (beta chain) came from a study of blood T cell repertoires in COVID-19. Study summary: Samples taken during acute and convalescent COVID-19 were collected in the United States, Italy and Spain.

Data came from immunoSEQ multiplex PCR; TCRdb stores just in-frame clones and leaves some out. This repertoire shows around 160,000 clones, 85% to 90% found once; its top ten account for approximately 1.2%. Participant ages covered about 18 to 89 years across 25 or so US areas. Sequenced sample: PBMCs or T cells enriched from blood (not recorded which). This sequence originates from a woman in her 30s with acute COVID-19.

The CDR3 region has the DNA TGTGCCAGCAGCGAGCGCGGGACCGCTGGAAACACCATATATTTT. It codes for CASSERGTAGNTIYF. This rearrangement joins TRBV9 to TRBJ1-3, with a tentative D call TRBD1 (5 bases). The V end lost 3 bases, the J end lost 2 bases, and 12 bases lay between the germline ends. Germline CDR1 and CDR2: SGDLS and YYNGEE. This CDR3 contains 15 residues.